The TCR beta chain under discussion was sequenced for a study of T cell repertoires in cytomegalovirus infection. The overall study: Based on public TCR beta signatures, there were indications of CMV infection and of a matching HLA type.

With 4 bases removed from V and 0 bases from J, the gap between germline ends came to 12 bases. Germline CDR1 is SGHVS and CDR2 is FQNEAQ. This CDR3 spans 15 amino acids. In its sample, this clonotype was seen a few times. The antigen is undetermined. Points from the study as a whole: CMV-specific TCR beta clonotypes restricted by HLA-C dominated the ex vivo response.

TCRdb redid the calling of the reads with MiXCR, one entry per CDR3 protein. The repertoire holds 650,000 to 850,000 distinct CDR3 sequences, with under 35% as singletons. The TCR sequence derives from a human donor in good health (CMV status not recorded). Some clones in this sample may be carry-over from other donors' samples. The chain links TRBV7-8 to TRBJ1-2; no clear D gene. The source was cultured CD8+ T cells from PBMCs, collected from culture after CMV antigen stimulation. The CDR3 spells CASSSPWETNYGYTF. CDR3 bases: TGTGCCAGCAGCTCGCCATGGGAAACTAACTATGGCTACACCTTC.